The present T cell receptor (beta chain) was sequenced within a study of response to subunit inactivated influenza vaccine. The germline CDR1 and CDR2 sequences are DFQATT and SNEGSKA (reference sequence). The length of the CDR3 is 12 residues. The V end was cut by 1 base, the J end by 0 bases, with 0 bases between. This clonotype was seen many times. What it recognizes is unknown. TCRdb itself ran the RT-PCR reads through MiXCR, one entry per CDR3 protein. The table lists under 800,000 distinct CDR3 sequences, about 14% of them singletons. Study-wide points: The authors proposed limited new T cell recruitment per seasonal influenza vaccination.

The chain uses TRBV20-1 and TRBJ1-4, with D uncertain. The sequence derives from a man between 50 and 59 years old who received an inactivated influenza vaccine. The specimen comprised PBMCs from blood, sampled less than 15 days before vaccination. DNA of the CDR3: TGCAGTGCTAGAGCAACTAATGAAAAACTGTTTTTT. Translating it yields CSARATNEKLFF.